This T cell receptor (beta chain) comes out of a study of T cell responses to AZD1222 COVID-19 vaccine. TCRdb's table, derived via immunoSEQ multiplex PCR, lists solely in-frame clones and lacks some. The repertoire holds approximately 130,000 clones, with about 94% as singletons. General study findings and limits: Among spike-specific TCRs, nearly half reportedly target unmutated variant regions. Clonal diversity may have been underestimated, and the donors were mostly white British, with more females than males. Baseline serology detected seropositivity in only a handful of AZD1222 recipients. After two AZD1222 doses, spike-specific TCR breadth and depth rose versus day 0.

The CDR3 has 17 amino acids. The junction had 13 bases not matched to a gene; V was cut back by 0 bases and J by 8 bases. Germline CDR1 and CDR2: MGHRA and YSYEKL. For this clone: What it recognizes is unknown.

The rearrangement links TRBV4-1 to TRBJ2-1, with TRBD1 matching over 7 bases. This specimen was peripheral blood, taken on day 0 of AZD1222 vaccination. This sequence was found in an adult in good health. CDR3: CASSQDLGRGKLDEQFF. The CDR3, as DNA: TGCGCCAGCAGCCAAGATCTTGGCAGGGGGAAGTTGGATGAGCAGTTCTTC.